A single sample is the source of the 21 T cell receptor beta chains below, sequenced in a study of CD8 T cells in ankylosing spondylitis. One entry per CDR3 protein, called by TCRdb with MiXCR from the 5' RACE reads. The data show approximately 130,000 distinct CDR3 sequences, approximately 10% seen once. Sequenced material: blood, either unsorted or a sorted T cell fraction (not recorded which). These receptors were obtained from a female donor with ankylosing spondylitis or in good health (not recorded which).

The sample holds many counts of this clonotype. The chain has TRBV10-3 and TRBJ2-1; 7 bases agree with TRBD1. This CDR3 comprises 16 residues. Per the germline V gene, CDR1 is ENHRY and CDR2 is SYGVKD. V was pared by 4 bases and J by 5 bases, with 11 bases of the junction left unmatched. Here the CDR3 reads CAISVKQGQPDNEQFF. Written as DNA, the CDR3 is TGTGCCATCAGTGTAAAGCAGGGACAGCCAGACAATGAGCAGTTCTTC.

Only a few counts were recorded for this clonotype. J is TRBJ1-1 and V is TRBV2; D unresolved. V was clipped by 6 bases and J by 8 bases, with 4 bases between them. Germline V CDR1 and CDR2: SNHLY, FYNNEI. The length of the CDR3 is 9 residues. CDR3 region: CASRAEAFF. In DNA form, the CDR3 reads TGTGCCAGCAGGGCCGAAGCTTTCTTT.

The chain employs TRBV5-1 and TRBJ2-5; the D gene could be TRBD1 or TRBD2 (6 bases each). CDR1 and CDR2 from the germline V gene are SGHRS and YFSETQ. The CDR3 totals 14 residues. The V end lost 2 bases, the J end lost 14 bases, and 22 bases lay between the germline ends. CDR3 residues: CASSLDLSRPGAYF. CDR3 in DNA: TGCGCCAGCAGCTTAGACTTATCCAGACCGGGGGCTTACTTC.

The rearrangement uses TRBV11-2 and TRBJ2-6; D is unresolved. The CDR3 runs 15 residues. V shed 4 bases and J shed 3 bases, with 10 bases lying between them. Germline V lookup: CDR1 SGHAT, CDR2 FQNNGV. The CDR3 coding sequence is TGTGCCAGCAGCTCTCAGGCTTATGGGGCCAACGTCCTGACTTTC. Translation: CASSSQAYGANVLTF.

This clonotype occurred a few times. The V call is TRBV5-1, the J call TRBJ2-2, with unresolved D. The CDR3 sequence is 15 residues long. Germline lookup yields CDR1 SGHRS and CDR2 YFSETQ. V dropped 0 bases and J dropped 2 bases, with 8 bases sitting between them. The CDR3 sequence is CASSLAADNTGELFF. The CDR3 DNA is TGCGCCAGCAGCTTGGCGGCCGACAACACCGGGGAGCTGTTTTTT.

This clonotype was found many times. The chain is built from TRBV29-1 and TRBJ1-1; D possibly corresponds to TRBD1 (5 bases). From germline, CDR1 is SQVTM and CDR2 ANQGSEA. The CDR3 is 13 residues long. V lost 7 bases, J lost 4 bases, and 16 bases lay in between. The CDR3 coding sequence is TGCAGCGAAGGGACCCGGGGGAGCACTGAAGCTTTCTTT. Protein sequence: CSEGTRGSTEAFF.

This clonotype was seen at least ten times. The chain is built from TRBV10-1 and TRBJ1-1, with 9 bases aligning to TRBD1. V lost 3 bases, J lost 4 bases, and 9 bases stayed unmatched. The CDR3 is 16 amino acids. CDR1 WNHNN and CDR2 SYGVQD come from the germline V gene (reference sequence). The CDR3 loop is CASSEVDRGGFTEAFF. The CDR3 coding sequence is TGCGCCAGCAGTGAAGTGGACAGGGGTGGGTTCACTGAAGCTTTCTTT.

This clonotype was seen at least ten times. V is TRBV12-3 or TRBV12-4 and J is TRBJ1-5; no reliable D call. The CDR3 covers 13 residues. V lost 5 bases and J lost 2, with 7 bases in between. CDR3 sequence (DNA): TGTGCCAGCAGTCTCTATGGCAATCAGCCCCAGCATTTT. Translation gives CASSLYGNQPQHF.

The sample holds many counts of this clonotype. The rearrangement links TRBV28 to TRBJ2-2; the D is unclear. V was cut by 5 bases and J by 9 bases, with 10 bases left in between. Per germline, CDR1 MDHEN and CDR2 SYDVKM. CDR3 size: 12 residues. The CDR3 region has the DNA TGTGCCAGCAGTCCAGCCGCCCGGGAGCTGTTTTTT. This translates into CASSPAARELFF.

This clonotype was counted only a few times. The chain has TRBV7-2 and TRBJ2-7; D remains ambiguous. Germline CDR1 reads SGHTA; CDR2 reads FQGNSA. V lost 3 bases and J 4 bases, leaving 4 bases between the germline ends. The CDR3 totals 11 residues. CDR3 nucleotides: TGTGCCAGCAGCTTTAAATACGAGCAGTACTTC. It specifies CASSFKYEQYF.

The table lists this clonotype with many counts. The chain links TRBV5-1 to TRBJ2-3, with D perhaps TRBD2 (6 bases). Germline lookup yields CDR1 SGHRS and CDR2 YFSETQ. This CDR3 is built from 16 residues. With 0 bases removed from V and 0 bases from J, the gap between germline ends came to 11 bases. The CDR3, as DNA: TGCGCCAGCAGCTTGGGTCCCGGGGGAAGCACAGATACGCAGTATTTT. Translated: CASSLGPGGSTDTQYF.

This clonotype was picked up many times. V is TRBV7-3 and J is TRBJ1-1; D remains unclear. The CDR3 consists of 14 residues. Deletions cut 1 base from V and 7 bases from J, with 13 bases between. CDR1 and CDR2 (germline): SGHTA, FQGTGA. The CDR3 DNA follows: TGTGCCAGCAGCTTAAGTGTTCTGGCGGGTGAAGCTTTCTTT. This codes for CASSLSVLAGEAFF.

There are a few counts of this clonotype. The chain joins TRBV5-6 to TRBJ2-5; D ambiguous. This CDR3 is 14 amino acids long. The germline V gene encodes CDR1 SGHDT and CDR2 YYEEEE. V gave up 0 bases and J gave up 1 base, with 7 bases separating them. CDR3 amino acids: CASSLAVPQETQYF. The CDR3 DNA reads TGTGCCAGCAGCTTGGCAGTCCCCCAAGAGACCCAGTACTTC.

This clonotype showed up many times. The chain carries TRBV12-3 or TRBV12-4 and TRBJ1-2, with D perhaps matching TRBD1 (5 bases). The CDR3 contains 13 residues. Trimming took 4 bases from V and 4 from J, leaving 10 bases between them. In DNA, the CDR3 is TGTGCCAGCAGTTGGGGCGGCACCTATGGCTACACCTTC. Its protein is CASSWGGTYGYTF.

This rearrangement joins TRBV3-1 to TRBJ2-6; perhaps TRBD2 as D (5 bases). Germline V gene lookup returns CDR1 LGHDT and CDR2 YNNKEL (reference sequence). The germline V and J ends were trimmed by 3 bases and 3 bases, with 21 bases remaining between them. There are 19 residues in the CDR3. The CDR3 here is CASSQFGRSGSGGANVLTF. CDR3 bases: TGTGCCAGCAGCCAGTTCGGCAGGAGCGGCTCCGGTGGGGCCAACGTCCTGACTTTC. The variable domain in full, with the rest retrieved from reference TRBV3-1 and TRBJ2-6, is DTAVSQTPKYLVTQMGNDKSIKCEQNLGHDTMYWYKQDSKKFLKIMFSYNNKELIINETVPNRFSPKSPDKAHLNLHINSLELGDSAVYFCASSQFGRSGSGGANVLTFGAGSRLTVL.

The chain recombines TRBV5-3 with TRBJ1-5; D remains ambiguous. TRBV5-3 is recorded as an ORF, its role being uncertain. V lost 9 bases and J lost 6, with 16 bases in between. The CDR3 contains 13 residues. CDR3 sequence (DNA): TGTGCCACGTGGCGGCCTATTGGTCAGCCCCAGCATTTT. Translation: CATWRPIGQPQHF.

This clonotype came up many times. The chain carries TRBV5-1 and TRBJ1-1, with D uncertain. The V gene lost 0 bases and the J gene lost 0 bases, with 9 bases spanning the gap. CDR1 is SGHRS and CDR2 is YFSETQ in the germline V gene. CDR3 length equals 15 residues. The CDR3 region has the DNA TGCGCCAGCAGCTTGGGTGCGGGGATGAACACTGAAGCTTTCTTT. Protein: CASSLGAGMNTEAFF.

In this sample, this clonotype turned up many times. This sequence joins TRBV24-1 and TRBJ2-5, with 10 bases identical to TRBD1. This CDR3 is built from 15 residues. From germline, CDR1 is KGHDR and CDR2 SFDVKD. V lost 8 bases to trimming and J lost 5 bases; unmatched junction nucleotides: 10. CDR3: CATKGQGIHGETQYF. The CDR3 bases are TGTGCCACCAAGGGACAGGGGATCCATGGGGAGACCCAGTACTTC.

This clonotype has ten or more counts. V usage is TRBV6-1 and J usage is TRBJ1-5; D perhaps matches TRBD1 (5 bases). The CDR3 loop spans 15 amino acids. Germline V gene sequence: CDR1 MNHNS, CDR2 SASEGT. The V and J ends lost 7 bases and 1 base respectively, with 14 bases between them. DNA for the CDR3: TGTGCCAGCAATCCAGGGTTGGTAAGCAATCAGCCCCAGCATTTT. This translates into CASNPGLVSNQPQHF.

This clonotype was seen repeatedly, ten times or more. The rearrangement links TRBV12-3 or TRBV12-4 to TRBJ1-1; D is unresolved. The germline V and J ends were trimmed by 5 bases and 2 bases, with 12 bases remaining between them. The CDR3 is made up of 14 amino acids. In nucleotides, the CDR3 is TGTGCCAGCAGTCCCTTTGGCCGAAACACTGAAGCTTTCTTT. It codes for CASSPFGRNTEAFF.

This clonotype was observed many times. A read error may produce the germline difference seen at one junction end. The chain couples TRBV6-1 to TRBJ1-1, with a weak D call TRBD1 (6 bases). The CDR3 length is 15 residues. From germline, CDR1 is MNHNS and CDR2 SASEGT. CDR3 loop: CASSEVWGANTEAFF. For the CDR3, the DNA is TGTGCCAGCAGTGAAGTTTGGGGGGCAAACACTGAAGCCTTCTTT.